Below, 25 T cell receptor beta chains from the same sample are listed, as sequenced in a study of shared clonotypes between healthy human individuals. This table comes from immunoSEQ multiplex PCR, and its TCRdb copy is limited to in-frame clones, with some not included. The sample has more than 900,000 clones; about 80% are singletons. The specimen was memory CD4+ T cells from PBMCs. Subset: CD45RA-negative fraction. These receptors were obtained from a young man in good health. Some clones in this sample may be carry-over from other donors' samples.

The V and J genes are TRBV28 and TRBJ1-2; TRBD1 matches at 7 bases. The V and J ends lost 7 bases and 4 bases, in that order; junction bases with no gene match: 9. The CDR3 runs 14 residues. Germline lookup yields CDR1 MDHEN and CDR2 SYDVKM. In DNA, the CDR3 is TGTGCCAGCACCCAAGGCCAGGGGGGCTATGGCTACACCTTC. Protein sequence: CASTQGQGGYGYTF.

This clone was counted only a few times. The rearrangement uses TRBV9 and TRBJ2-3; 15 nucleotides align to TRBD2. The CDR3 runs 18 residues. Germline CDR1 and CDR2: SGDLS and YYNGEE. With V trimmed by 4 bases and J by 6 bases, 12 bases remained unmatched. In DNA, the CDR3 is TGTGCCAGCAGCCTGGGGGGACTAGCGGGAGGAGAAGGGGATACGCAGTATTTT. Its protein is CASSLGGLAGGEGDTQYF.

The chain couples TRBV14 to TRBJ2-4; 10 nucleotides agree with TRBD2. J was trimmed by 8 bases and V by 0 bases; bases with no gene match: 4. The CDR3 has 15 amino acids. The V gene's germline CDR1 is SGHDN and CDR2 FVKESK. CDR3 residues: CASSQELAGMDIQYF. In nucleotides, the CDR3 is TGTGCCAGCAGCCAAGAACTAGCGGGAATGGACATTCAGTACTTC.

This clone appeared once. The J gene is TRBJ2-1, the V gene TRBV5-1; D possibly corresponds to TRBD1 (6 bases). Trimming cost V 4 bases and J 5 bases, with 10 bases left between them. The CDR3 length is 13 residues. Germline V gene data show CDR1 as SGHRS and CDR2 as YFSETQ. The CDR3 is CASSQGRHNEQFF. The CDR3 DNA is TGCGCCAGCAGCCAGGGGAGACACAATGAGCAGTTCTTC.

As regards this clone: The sample contains more than one DNA sequence encoding this CDR3. V and J are TRBV9 and TRBJ2-7; D unclear. CDR1 SGDLS and CDR2 YYNGEE come from the germline V gene. The length of the CDR3 is 14 residues. V lost 1 base and J 0 bases, leaving 8 bases between the germline ends. CDR3 sequence (DNA): TGTGCCAGCAGCGTAACGGGCTCCTCCTACGAGCAGTACTTC. Protein sequence: CASSVTGSSYEQYF.

For this clone: The same CDR3 is also encoded by other DNA sequences in this sample. V and J are TRBV18 and TRBJ1-2, with D tentatively TRBD1 (5 bases). This CDR3 is 13 amino acids long. Trimming shortened V by 6 bases and J by 1 base, and 9 bases separated the two germline ends. Per the germline V gene, CDR1 is KGHSH and CDR2 is LQKENI. The CDR3 reads CASSQGFNYGYTF. In nucleotides, the CDR3 is TGTGCCAGCTCTCAGGGTTTTAACTATGGCTACACCTTC.

This clone was recorded a few times. The chain has TRBV7-3 and TRBJ2-6, with D possibly being TRBD1 (6 bases). The CDR3 has 16 amino acids. In germline, CDR1 is SGHTA, CDR2 FQGTGA. V was trimmed by 2 bases and J by 2 bases, leaving 10 bases between them. The CDR3 is CASSLGAGAGANVLTF. The CDR3 DNA reads TGTGCCAGCAGCTTAGGGGCAGGGGCTGGGGCCAACGTCCTGACTTTC.

This sequence joins TRBV6-1 and TRBJ1-6; no reliable D call. The germline CDR1 and CDR2 sequences are MNHNS and SASEGT. The CDR3 has 13 residues. V was clipped by 4 bases and J by 8 bases, with 9 bases between them. The CDR3 here is CASSAIRDSPLHF. The CDR3 DNA reads as TGTGCCAGCAGTGCCATAAGGGATTCACCCCTCCACTTT.

The chain joins TRBV5-6 to TRBJ1-2; D is uncertain. The V gene's germline CDR1 is SGHDT and CDR2 YYEEEE. This CDR3 comprises 12 residues. Between the trimmed V and J ends, which lost 0 bases and 7 bases, there was a span of 7 bases. The DNA of the CDR3 is TGTGCCAGCAGCTTGGCAGTTACTGGCTACACCTTC. Translation: CASSLAVTGYTF.

The rearrangement links TRBV4-1 to TRBJ2-7; perhaps TRBD2 as D (6 bases). CDR1 is MGHRA, CDR2 YSYEKL, per germline. The CDR3 length is 16 residues. Deletions cut 1 base from V and 0 bases from J, with 13 bases between. This CDR3 reads CASSQGILRDSYEQYF. In DNA, the CDR3 is TGCGCCAGCAGCCAAGGGATTCTGCGGGACTCCTACGAGCAGTACTTC.

This clone was observed a few times. This sequence joins TRBV2 and TRBJ1-5; possible D gene TRBD1, 5 bases. The CDR3 runs 16 residues. Germline loops: CDR1 SNHLY, CDR2 FYNNEI. Trimming took off 3 bases at V and 1 base at J, with 13 bases between the two ends. This CDR3 is CASSDWGGLSNQPQHF. CDR3 DNA: TGTGCCAGCAGTGACTGGGGGGGATTGAGCAATCAGCCCCAGCATTTT.

J is TRBJ2-2 and V is TRBV6-6; 13 bases align to TRBD2. This CDR3 spans 16 amino acids. V lost 5 bases to trimming and J lost 4 bases; unmatched junction nucleotides: 4. The V gene's germline CDR1 is MNHNY and CDR2 SVGAGI (reference sequence). The CDR3 reads CASSITSGRVTGELFF. CDR3 nucleotide sequence: TGTGCCAGCAGTATAACTAGCGGGAGGGTCACCGGGGAGCTGTTTTTT.

Worth noting for this clone: The sample has other DNA sequences that encode this CDR3 too. This chain joins TRBV28 and TRBJ2-7; 7 nucleotides line up with TRBD1. This CDR3 is 13 amino acids long. Germline trimming cut 2 bases from V and 2 bases from J; bases unmatched to any gene: 0. CDR1 and CDR2 from the germline V gene are MDHEN and SYDVKM. CDR3 coding DNA: TGTGCCAGCAGTTTAAGGGGGCCCTACGAGCAGTACTTC. It codes for CASSLRGPYEQYF.

Note on this clone: Other DNA sequences of this sample code for an identical CDR3. The chain employs TRBV7-2 and TRBJ1-5; D possibly corresponds to TRBD1 (5 bases). V lost 6 bases and J lost 4, with 10 bases in between. The CDR3 is 13 amino acids. Germline V CDR1 and CDR2: SGHTA, FQGNSA. The CDR3 loop is CASSSDSNQPQHF. CDR3 sequence (DNA): TGTGCCAGCAGTTCCGACAGTAATCAGCCCCAGCATTTT. Drawing the rest from reference TRBV7-2 and TRBJ1-5, the complete variable domain is GAGVSQSPSNKVTEKGKDVELRCDPISGHTALYWYRQSLGQGLEFLIYFQGNSAPDKSGLPSDRFSAERTGGSVSTLTIQRTQQEDSAVYLCASSSDSNQPQHFGDGTRLSIL.

V and J are TRBV9 and TRBJ1-5, with D possibly matching TRBD1 (5 bases). CDR1 is SGDLS and CDR2 is YYNGEE in the germline V gene. There are 14 residues in the CDR3. V lost 3 bases, J lost 7 bases, and 14 bases lay in between. CDR3 protein: CASSAWGTGQPQHF. The CDR3 DNA sequence: TGTGCCAGCAGCGCTTGGGGGACCGGGCAGCCCCAGCATTTT.

This chain uses TRBV5-1 with TRBJ2-3; perhaps TRBD1 as D (6 bases). Germline V gene data show CDR1 as SGHRS and CDR2 as YFSETQ. The length of the CDR3 is 15 residues. The V end was cut by 4 bases, the J end by 5 bases, with 17 bases between. CDR3 DNA: TGCGCCAGCAGCCACCCAAGACAGGCCGGAGATACGCAGTATTTT. This gives the protein CASSHPRQAGDTQYF.

The chain couples TRBV5-1 to TRBJ2-7; D not resolved. V was cut by 0 bases and J by 2 bases, with 9 bases left in between. Germline CDR1 SGHRS, CDR2 YFSETQ. This CDR3 contains 14 residues. DNA for the CDR3: TGCGCCAGCAGCTTGGGGCAGGCAGCCTACGAGCAGTACTTC. Protein: CASSLGQAAYEQYF.

The chain combines TRBV18 with TRBJ1-2, with D unclear. Trimming left V 2 bases short and J 2 bases short, with 12 bases between. Germline values: CDR1 KGHSH, CDR2 LQKENI. The CDR3 contains 15 residues. CDR3 protein: CASSPGVWQNYGYTF. The CDR3 DNA sequence: TGTGCCAGCTCACCAGGGGTATGGCAGAACTATGGCTACACCTTC.

The CDR3: CASSFRSTTGNTIYF. CDR3 nucleotide sequence: TGTGCCAGCAGCTTCCGCAGCACAACTGGAAACACCATATATTTT. The rearrangement uses TRBV7-9 and TRBJ1-3; no reliable D call. Germline CDR1 reads SEHNR; CDR2 reads FQNEAQ (reference sequence). V was shortened by 3 bases and J by 2 bases, with 11 bases between the two germline ends. This CDR3 has 15 amino acids.

V usage is TRBV5-4 and J usage is TRBJ2-7; 7 bases align to TRBD2. The junction had 6 bases not matched to a gene; V was cut back by 3 bases and J by 6 bases. In germline, CDR1 is SGHNT, CDR2 YYREEE (reference sequence). CDR3 size: 13 residues. CDR3 sequence reads: CASSWGWEGEQYF. The DNA of the CDR3 is TGTGCCAGCAGCTGGGGGTGGGAGGGCGAGCAGTACTTC.

CDR3 loop: CASSDRGTGNTEAFF. In DNA, the CDR3 is TGTGCCAGCAGTGACCGCGGGACAGGAAACACTGAAGCTTTCTTT. J is TRBJ1-1 and V is TRBV28; 8 bases line up with TRBD1. The CDR3 consists of 15 residues. The V and J ends lost 5 bases and 2 bases, in that order; junction bases with no gene match: 7. The germline gives CDR1 MDHEN, CDR2 SYDVKM. Variable domain in full (rest from reference TRBV28 and TRBJ1-1): DVKVTQSSRYLVKRTGEKVFLECVQDMDHENMFWYRQDPGLGLRLIYFSYDVKMKEKGDIPEGYSVSREKKERFSLILESASTNQTSMYLCASSDRGTGNTEAFFGQGTRLTVV.

The chain has TRBV5-4 and TRBJ1-3; perhaps TRBD1 as D (5 bases). CDR3 length equals 18 residues. V was pared by 4 bases and J by 0 bases, with 20 bases between. Germline V gene data show CDR1 as SGHNT and CDR2 as YYREEE (reference sequence). In nucleotides, the CDR3 is TGTGCCAGCAGCCCCGCCGGGCCCACAGGCGTCTCTGGAAACACCATATATTTT. It translates to CASSPAGPTGVSGNTIYF.

This sequence joins TRBV18 and TRBJ1-1; 10 bases align to TRBD1. J was trimmed by 3 bases and V by 4 bases; bases with no gene match: 2. Looked up from germline, CDR1 is KGHSH and CDR2 is LQKENI. The CDR3 runs 14 residues. DNA for the CDR3: TGTGCCAGCTCACTGGGACAGGGGTACACTGAAGCTTTCTTT. Translation: CASSLGQGYTEAFF.

The chain links TRBV5-1 to TRBJ1-2, with D possibly TRBD1 on 6 matching bases. The CDR3 consists of 14 residues. V shed 3 bases and J shed 4 bases, with 13 bases lying between them. Germline loops: CDR1 SGHRS, CDR2 YFSETQ. The CDR3 bases are TGCGCCAGCAGCTCAATTACAGGGCTCTATGGCTACACCTTC. This translates into CASSSITGLYGYTF.

This clone has only one observation. This chain uses TRBV9 with TRBJ2-1, with a weak D call TRBD2 (6 bases). The ends were cut back, 0 bases at V and 3 bases at J, with 13 bases in the middle. Germline loops: CDR1 SGDLS, CDR2 YYNGEE. The CDR3 loop spans 16 amino acids. CDR3 bases: TGTGCCAGCAGCGTAGATAGCGGAGATTACTACAATGAGCAGTTCTTC. Translated: CASSVDSGDYYNEQFF. The entire variable domain, with the rest obtained from reference TRBV9 and TRBJ2-1, is as follows: DSGVTQTPKHLITATGQRVTLRCSPRSGDLSVYWYQQSLDQGLQFLIQYYNGEERAKGNILERFSAQQFPDLHSELNLSSLELGDSALYFCASSVDSGDYYNEQFFGPGTRLTVL.